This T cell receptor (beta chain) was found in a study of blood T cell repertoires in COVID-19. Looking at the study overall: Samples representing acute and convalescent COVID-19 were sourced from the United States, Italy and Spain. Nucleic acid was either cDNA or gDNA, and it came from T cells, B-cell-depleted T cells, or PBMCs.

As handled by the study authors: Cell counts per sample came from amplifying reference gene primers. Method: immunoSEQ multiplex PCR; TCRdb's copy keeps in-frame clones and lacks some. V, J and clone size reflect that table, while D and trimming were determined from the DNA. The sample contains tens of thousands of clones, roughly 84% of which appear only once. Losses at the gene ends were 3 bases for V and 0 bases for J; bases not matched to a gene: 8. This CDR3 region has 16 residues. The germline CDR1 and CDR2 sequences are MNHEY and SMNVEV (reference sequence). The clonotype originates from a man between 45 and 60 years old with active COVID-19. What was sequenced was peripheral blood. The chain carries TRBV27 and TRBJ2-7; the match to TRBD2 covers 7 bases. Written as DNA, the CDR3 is TGTGCCAGCAGTTTTTTGGTAGCGGGTTTCTCCTACGAGCAGTACTTC. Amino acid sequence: CASSFLVAGFSYEQYF.